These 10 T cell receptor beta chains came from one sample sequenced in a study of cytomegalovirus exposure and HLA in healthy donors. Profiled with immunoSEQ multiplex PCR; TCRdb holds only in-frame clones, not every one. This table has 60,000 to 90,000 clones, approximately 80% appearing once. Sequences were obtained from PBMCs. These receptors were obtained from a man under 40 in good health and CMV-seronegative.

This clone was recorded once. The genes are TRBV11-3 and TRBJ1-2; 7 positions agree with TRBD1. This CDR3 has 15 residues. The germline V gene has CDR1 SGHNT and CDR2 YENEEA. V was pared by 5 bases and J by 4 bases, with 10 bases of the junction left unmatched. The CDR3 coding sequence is TGTGCCAGCAGCACGGGACAGAGTGAAGGCTATGGCTACACCTTC. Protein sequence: CASSTGQSEGYGYTF.

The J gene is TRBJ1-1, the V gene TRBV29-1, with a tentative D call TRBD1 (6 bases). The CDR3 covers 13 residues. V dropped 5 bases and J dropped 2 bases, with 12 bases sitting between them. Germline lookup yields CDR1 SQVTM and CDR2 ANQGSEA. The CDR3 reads CSVSLQGNTEAFF. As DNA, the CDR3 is TGCAGCGTTTCTTTACAGGGTAACACTGAAGCTTTCTTT.

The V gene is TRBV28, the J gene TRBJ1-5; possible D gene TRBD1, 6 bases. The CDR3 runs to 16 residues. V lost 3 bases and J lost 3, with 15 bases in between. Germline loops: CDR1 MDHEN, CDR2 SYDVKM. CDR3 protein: CASSFQTGSINQPQHF. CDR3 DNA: TGTGCCAGCAGTTTTCAGACAGGATCTATCAATCAGCCCCAGCATTTT.

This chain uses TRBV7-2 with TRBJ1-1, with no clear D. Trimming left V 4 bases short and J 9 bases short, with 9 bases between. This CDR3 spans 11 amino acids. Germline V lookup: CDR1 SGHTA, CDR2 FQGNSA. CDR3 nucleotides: TGTGCCAGCAGCTATGGTCCTAAAGCTTTCTTT. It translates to CASSYGPKAFF.

In DNA form, the CDR3 reads TGTGCCAGCAGTTCCCCCGGGACAGCCTCCTACGAGCAGTACTTC. This gives the protein CASSSPGTASYEQYF. This rearrangement joins TRBV28 to TRBJ2-7, with 7 bases lining up with TRBD1. The CDR3 contains 15 residues. The germline CDR1 and CDR2 sequences are MDHEN and SYDVKM. Trimming removed 4 bases from V and 0 bases from J; junction bases left unmatched: 6.

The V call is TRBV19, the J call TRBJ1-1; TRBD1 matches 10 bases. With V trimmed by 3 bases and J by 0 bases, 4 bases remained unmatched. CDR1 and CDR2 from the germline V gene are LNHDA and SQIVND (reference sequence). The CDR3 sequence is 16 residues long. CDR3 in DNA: TGTGCCAGTAGTATGTCGGGACAGGGGATGAACACTGAAGCTTTCTTT. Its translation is CASSMSGQGMNTEAFF. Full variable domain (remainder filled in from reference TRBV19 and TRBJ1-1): DGGITQSPKYLFRKEGQNVTLSCEQNLNHDAMYWYRQDPGQGLRLIYYSQIVNDFQKGDIAEGYSVSREKKESFPLTVTSAQKNPTAFYLCASSMSGQGMNTEAFFGQGTRLTVV.

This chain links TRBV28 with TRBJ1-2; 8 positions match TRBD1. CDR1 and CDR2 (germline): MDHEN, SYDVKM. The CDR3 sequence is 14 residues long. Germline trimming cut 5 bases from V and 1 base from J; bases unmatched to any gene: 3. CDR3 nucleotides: TGTGCCAGCAGTCTAGGACAGGGTAACTATGGCTACACCTTC. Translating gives CASSLGQGNYGYTF.

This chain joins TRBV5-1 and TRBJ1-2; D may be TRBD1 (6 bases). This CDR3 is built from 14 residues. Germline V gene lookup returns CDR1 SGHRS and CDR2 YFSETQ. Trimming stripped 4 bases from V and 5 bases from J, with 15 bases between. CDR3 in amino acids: CASSLGQNQYGYTF. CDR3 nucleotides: TGCGCCAGCAGCCTTGGACAGAATCAGTATGGCTACACCTTC. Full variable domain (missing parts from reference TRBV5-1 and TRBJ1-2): KAGVTQTPRYLIKTRGQQVTLSCSPISGHRSVSWYQQTPGQGLQFLFEYFSETQRNKGNFPGRFSGRQFSNSRSEMNVSTLELGDSALYLCASSLGQNQYGYTFGSGTRLTVV.

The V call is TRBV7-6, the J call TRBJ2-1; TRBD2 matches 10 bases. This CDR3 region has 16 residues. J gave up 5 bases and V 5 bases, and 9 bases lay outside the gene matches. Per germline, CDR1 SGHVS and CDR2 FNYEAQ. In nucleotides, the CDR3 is TGTGCCAGCAGCAACCTAGCGGGAGTTCTCCACAATGAGCAGTTCTTC. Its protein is CASSNLAGVLHNEQFF.

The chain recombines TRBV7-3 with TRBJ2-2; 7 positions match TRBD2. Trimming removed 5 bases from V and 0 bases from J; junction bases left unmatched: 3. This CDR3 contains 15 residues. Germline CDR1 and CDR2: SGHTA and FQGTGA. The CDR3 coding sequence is TGTGCCAGCAGCCCAGCGGGGTCGAACACCGGGGAGCTGTTTTTT. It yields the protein CASSPAGSNTGELFF.